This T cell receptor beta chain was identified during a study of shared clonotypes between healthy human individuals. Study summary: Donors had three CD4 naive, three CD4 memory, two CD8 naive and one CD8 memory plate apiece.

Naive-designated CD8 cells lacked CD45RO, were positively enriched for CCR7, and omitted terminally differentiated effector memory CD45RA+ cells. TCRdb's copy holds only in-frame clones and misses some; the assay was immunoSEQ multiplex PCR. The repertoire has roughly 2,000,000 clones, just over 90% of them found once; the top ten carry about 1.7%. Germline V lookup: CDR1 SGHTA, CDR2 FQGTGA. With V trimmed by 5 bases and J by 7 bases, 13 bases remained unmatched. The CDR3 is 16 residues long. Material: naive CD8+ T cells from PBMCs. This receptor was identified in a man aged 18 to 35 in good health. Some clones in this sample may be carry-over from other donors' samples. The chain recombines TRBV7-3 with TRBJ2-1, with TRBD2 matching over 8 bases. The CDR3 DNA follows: TGTGCCAGCAGCCCGGAGAGTAGCGGGATAGGAAATGAGCAGTTCTTC. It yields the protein CASSPESSGIGNEQFF.